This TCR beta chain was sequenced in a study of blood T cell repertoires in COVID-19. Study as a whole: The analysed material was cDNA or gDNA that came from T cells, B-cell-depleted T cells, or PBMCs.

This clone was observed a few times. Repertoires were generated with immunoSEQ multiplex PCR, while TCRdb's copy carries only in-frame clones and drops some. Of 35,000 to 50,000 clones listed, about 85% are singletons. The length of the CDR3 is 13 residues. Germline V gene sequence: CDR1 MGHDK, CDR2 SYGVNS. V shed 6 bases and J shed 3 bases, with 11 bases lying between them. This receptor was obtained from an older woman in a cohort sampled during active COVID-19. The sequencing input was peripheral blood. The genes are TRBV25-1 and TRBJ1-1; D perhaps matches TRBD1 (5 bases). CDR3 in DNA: TGTGCCAGCAGGGGCCAAGGGGACACTGAAGCTTTCTTT. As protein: CASRGQGDTEAFF. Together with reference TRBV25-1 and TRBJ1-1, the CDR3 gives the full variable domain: EADIYQTPRYLVIGTGKKITLECSQTMGHDKMYWYQQDPGMELHLIHYSYGVNSTEKGDLSSESTVSRIRTEHFPLTLESARPSHTSQYLCASRGQGDTEAFFGQGTRLTVV.